The 26 T cell receptor beta chains presented below share a single source sample, sequenced in a study of cytomegalovirus exposure and HLA in healthy donors. Amplification used 60 Vbeta primers and 13 Jbeta primers. The data were produced by immunoSEQ multiplex PCR, yet TCRdb's version contains in-frame clones alone and is incomplete. The table has 250,000 to 350,000 clones, about nine tenths seen once. Sequenced material: PBMCs. All receptors come from a middle-aged man in good health and CMV-seropositive.

The rearrangement joins TRBV4-2 to TRBJ2-5; 7 nucleotides align to TRBD1. Germline values: CDR1 LGHNA, CDR2 YNFKEQ. The CDR3 length is 15 residues. Trimming at V came to 0 bases and at J to 5 bases, leaving 6 bases not matched to a gene. The CDR3 DNA sequence: TGTGCCAGCAGCCAAGATCCGGGACAGAGGGAGACCCAGTACTTC. Its translation is CASSQDPGQRETQYF.

In nucleotides, the CDR3 is TGTGCCTGGAGTCCGGGGACTAGCGGCTACAATGAGCAGTTCTTC. Its protein is CAWSPGTSGYNEQFF. The chain is built from TRBV30 and TRBJ2-1; TRBD2 matches at 11 bases. V was clipped by 2 bases and J by 3 bases; unmatched bases: 3. Germline-derived CDR1 and CDR2 are GTSNPN and SVGIG (reference sequence). The CDR3 is 15 residues long.

The V gene is TRBV7-2, the J gene TRBJ1-1; D may be TRBD1 (6 bases). The CDR3 is made up of 14 amino acids. CDR1 is SGHTA, CDR2 FQGNSA, per germline. Trimming removed 0 bases at V and 5 bases at J, with 10 bases between. The DNA of the CDR3 is TGTGCCAGCAGCTTAGCAGGGGGGGAAACTGAAGCTTTCTTT. It translates to CASSLAGGETEAFF.

The rearrangement links TRBV6-6 to TRBJ2-1; TRBD2 matches at 10 bases. CDR3 size: 15 residues. Per germline, CDR1 MNHNY and CDR2 SVGAGI (reference sequence). V lost 4 bases and J lost 7; bases outside the gene matches: 7. The CDR3 here is CASSSSSGRRNEQFF. The CDR3 DNA reads as TGTGCCAGCAGTTCTTCTAGCGGGAGAAGGAATGAGCAGTTCTTC.

The V gene is TRBV7-6, the J gene TRBJ1-2; 11 bases align to TRBD1. Germline CDR1 reads SGHVS; CDR2 reads FNYEAQ. This CDR3 has 18 residues. After removal of 5 bases from V and 3 bases from J, the junction contained 14 bases not matched to a gene. CDR3 coding DNA: TGTGCCAGCAGCCCTGCCCTCCGTGGACAGGGGGCTTACTATGGCTACACCTTC. Translating gives CASSPALRGQGAYYGYTF.

This clone was detected a few times. The J gene is TRBJ1-5, the V gene TRBV4-1; TRBD1 matches 7 bases. This CDR3 contains 15 residues. The junction had 8 bases not matched to a gene; V was cut back by 4 bases and J by 5 bases. Germline assignment: CDR1 MGHRA and CDR2 YSYEKL. The CDR3 loop is CASSPTGSGYQPQHF. The CDR3, as DNA: TGCGCCAGCAGCCCGACAGGGAGTGGGTATCAGCCCCAGCATTTT.

The chain has TRBV7-2 and TRBJ2-1; the match to TRBD2 covers 7 bases. J lost 8 bases, V lost 2 bases, and 9 bases had no gene match. The CDR3 covers 15 residues. CDR1 is SGHTA, CDR2 FQGNSA, per germline. CDR3 DNA sequence: TGTGCCAGCAGCTTAAGCAGCGGGATGGGCGATGAGCAGTTCTTC. It codes for CASSLSSGMGDEQFF.

The CDR3 protein is CASSYSHIQETQYF. Here the CDR3 DNA reads TGTGCCAGCAGTTACTCTCACATTCAAGAGACCCAGTACTTC. This chain links TRBV6-5 with TRBJ2-5; D not certain. Trimming pared 0 bases from V and 2 bases from J, leaving 7 bases between. Germline CDR1 MNHEY, CDR2 SVGAGI. The CDR3 is made up of 14 amino acids.

This chain links TRBV7-3 with TRBJ2-7; 9 bases are a match to TRBD1. Germline CDR1 reads SGHTA; CDR2 reads FQGTGA. Losses at the gene ends were 5 bases for V and 4 bases for J; bases not matched to a gene: 12. There are 16 residues in the CDR3. The CDR3 DNA is TGTGCCAGCAGCCTAAAGTCCGGGACAGGGCGGTACGAGCAGTACTTC. It specifies CASSLKSGTGRYEQYF.

V is TRBV11-2 and J is TRBJ2-3; TRBD1 might be the D (5 bases). V lost 5 bases, J lost 6 bases, and 18 bases lay in between. CDR1 and CDR2 (germline): SGHAT, FQNNGV. The CDR3 consists of 15 residues. CDR3 nucleotide sequence: TGTGCCAGCAGCCCCCGCAGGACAATAACGGATACGCAGTATTTT. It yields the protein CASSPRRTITDTQYF.

On this clone itself: Within the sample, other DNA sequences also encode this same CDR3. V gene TRBV29-1 combines with J gene TRBJ1-1; no definite D call. This CDR3 has 17 residues. Germline assignment: CDR1 SQVTM and CDR2 ANQGSEA. The V gene lost 6 bases and the J gene lost 1 base, with 24 bases spanning the gap. CDR3 amino acids: CSVSRSGERHTNTEAFF. Here the CDR3 DNA reads TGCAGCGTGTCCAGAAGTGGAGAACGGCATACGAACACTGAAGCTTTCTTT.

The rearrangement uses TRBV7-2 and TRBJ2-1; perhaps TRBD1 as D (5 bases). CDR1 SGHTA and CDR2 FQGNSA come from the germline V gene. The CDR3 sequence is 16 residues long. Trimming left V 5 bases short and J 3 bases short, with 17 bases between. CDR3 in amino acids: CASSPQTVTFYNEQFF. The DNA for the CDR3 is TGTGCCAGCAGCCCCCAGACAGTGACTTTCTACAATGAGCAGTTCTTC.

V usage is TRBV27 and J usage is TRBJ1-2; D is unresolved. Germline loops: CDR1 MNHEY, CDR2 SMNVEV (reference sequence). CDR3 size: 14 residues. The germline V and J ends were trimmed by 5 bases and 2 bases, with 12 bases remaining between them. The CDR3 here is CASSNFANNYGYTF. The CDR3 DNA is TGTGCCAGCAGTAACTTCGCCAACAACTATGGCTACACCTTC.

The chain combines TRBV7-2 with TRBJ2-2, with 7 bases fitting TRBD2. This CDR3 has 11 amino acids. Per the germline V gene, CDR1 is SGHTA and CDR2 is FQGNSA. The ends lost 8 bases at V and 6 bases at J; junction bases unmatched: 0. The CDR3 is CASGRAGELFF. The DNA of the CDR3 is TGTGCCAGCGGGAGGGCCGGGGAGCTGTTTTTT.

The chain couples TRBV5-5 to TRBJ2-5; TRBD1 aligns across 8 bases. Per germline, CDR1 SGHKS and CDR2 YYEKEE (reference sequence). This CDR3 comprises 16 residues. V trimming: 4 bases; J trimming: 2 bases; junction bases outside the gene matches: 10. DNA of the CDR3: TGTGCCAGCAGCCGGAGGCAGGGGGCGTTGCAAGAGACCCAGTACTTC. Amino acid sequence: CASSRRQGALQETQYF.

The rearrangement links TRBV18 to TRBJ1-4, with TRBD1 matching over 8 bases. The CDR3 totals 15 residues. Germline CDR1 is KGHSH and CDR2 is LQKENI. Losses at the gene ends were 3 bases for V and 6 bases for J; bases not matched to a gene: 6. The CDR3: CASSPRQGSDEKLFF. CDR3 sequence (DNA): TGTGCCAGCTCACCGAGACAGGGGTCTGATGAAAAACTGTTTTTT.

This sequence joins TRBV7-3 and TRBJ2-1; 9 bases are a match to TRBD2. Germline-derived CDR1 and CDR2 are SGHTA and FQGTGA. This CDR3 contains 15 residues. V lost 6 bases and J lost 6; bases outside the gene matches: 9. CDR3 bases: TGTGCCAGCAGTTCCGCCGGGACTAGCTCCAATGAGCAGTTCTTC. Amino acid sequence: CASSSAGTSSNEQFF. Drawing the rest from reference TRBV7-3 and TRBJ2-1, the complete variable domain is GAGVSQTPSNKVTEKGKYVELRCDPISGHTALYWYRQSLGQGPEFLIYFQGTGAADDSGLPNDRFFAVRPEGSVSTLKIQRTERGDSAVYLCASSSAGTSSNEQFFGPGTRLTVL.

This clone was observed once. In nucleotides, the CDR3 is TGTGCCAGCAGTCGTAACAGGGGCCCAGATACGCAGTATTTT. Translation gives CASSRNRGPDTQYF. This chain connects TRBV6-5 to TRBJ2-3; TRBD1 agrees at 7 bases. The trim removed 5 bases at V and 4 bases at J, leaving 6 bases unmatched. This CDR3 comprises 14 residues. Germline assignment: CDR1 MNHEY and CDR2 SVGAGI.

The V call is TRBV6-6, the J call TRBJ2-4, with TRBD2 as a possible D gene (6 bases). This CDR3 contains 13 residues. The germline gives CDR1 MNHNY, CDR2 SVGAGI (reference sequence). V was shortened by 11 bases and J by 7 bases, with 18 bases between the two germline ends. The CDR3 region is CAGGTESGNIQYF. CDR3 DNA sequence: TGTGCCGGCGGGACGGAGTCCGGGAACATTCAGTACTTC.

The chain carries TRBV19 and TRBJ2-4, with D possibly being TRBD2 (5 bases). V dropped 8 bases and J dropped 6 bases, with 11 bases sitting between them. The CDR3 consists of 12 residues. Germline loops: CDR1 LNHDA, CDR2 SQIVND (reference sequence). The CDR3 DNA sequence: TGTGCCAGTCAGGCGAGCGGAAACATTCAGTACTTC. Translation: CASQASGNIQYF.

This clone came up a few times. J is TRBJ2-7 and V is TRBV15, with 11 nucleotides matching TRBD2. The CDR3 sequence is 17 residues long. Germline CDR1 LNHNV, CDR2 YYDKDF (reference sequence). The V segment lost 2 bases and the J segment 4 bases; nucleotides outside the gene matches: 10. CDR3 bases: TGTGCCACCAGCAGAACTAGAGGGACTAGCGGTGATTACGAGCAGTACTTC. Translated, it gives CATSRTRGTSGDYEQYF.

The rearrangement links TRBV5-3 to TRBJ2-1; 14 bases fit TRBD2. TRBV5-3 is given ORF status, its function remaining uncertain. This CDR3 has 16 residues. V lost 4 bases, J lost 2 bases, and 2 bases stayed unmatched. The CDR3 sequence: CARSQGLAGAYNEQFF. CDR3 nucleotides: TGTGCCAGAAGCCAGGGACTAGCGGGGGCCTACAATGAGCAGTTCTTC.

The V gene is TRBV6-5, the J gene TRBJ1-2; TRBD1 aligns across 9 bases. The CDR3 is 14 amino acids. With V trimmed by 2 bases and J by 6 bases, 4 bases remained unmatched. Germline assignment: CDR1 MNHEY and CDR2 SVGAGI. The CDR3 bases are TGTGCCAGCAGTTACAGCGGACAGGGGCATGGCTACACCTTC. Translation gives CASSYSGQGHGYTF.

The chain combines TRBV30 with TRBJ2-1; 13 nucleotides agree with TRBD2. The CDR3 is 16 amino acids. J was trimmed by 1 base and V by 2 bases; bases with no gene match: 2. Germline assignment: CDR1 GTSNPN and CDR2 SVGIG (reference sequence). CDR3 sequence (DNA): TGTGCCTGGAGTAAGGGACTAGCGGGATCCTACAATGAGCAGTTCTTC. Its translation is CAWSKGLAGSYNEQFF.

V and J are TRBV7-2 and TRBJ2-2; 8 bases are a match to TRBD2. This CDR3 is 16 amino acids long. V shed 5 bases and J 5 bases; nucleotides not matched to a gene: 10. CDR1 is SGHTA, CDR2 FQGNSA, per germline. CDR3 DNA: TGTGCCAGCAGCCCCATGGGACTAGTCGTTACCGGGGAGCTGTTTTTT. It encodes CASSPMGLVVTGELFF.

This chain uses TRBV14 with TRBJ1-3; TRBD1 agrees at 7 bases. CDR3 length: 15 residues. Germline CDR1 is SGHDN and CDR2 is FVKESK. V shed 2 bases and J 1 base; nucleotides not matched to a gene: 2. The CDR3 DNA is TGTGCCAGCAGCCAACACAGGGGTTCTGGAAACACCATATATTTT. Amino acids: CASSQHRGSGNTIYF.